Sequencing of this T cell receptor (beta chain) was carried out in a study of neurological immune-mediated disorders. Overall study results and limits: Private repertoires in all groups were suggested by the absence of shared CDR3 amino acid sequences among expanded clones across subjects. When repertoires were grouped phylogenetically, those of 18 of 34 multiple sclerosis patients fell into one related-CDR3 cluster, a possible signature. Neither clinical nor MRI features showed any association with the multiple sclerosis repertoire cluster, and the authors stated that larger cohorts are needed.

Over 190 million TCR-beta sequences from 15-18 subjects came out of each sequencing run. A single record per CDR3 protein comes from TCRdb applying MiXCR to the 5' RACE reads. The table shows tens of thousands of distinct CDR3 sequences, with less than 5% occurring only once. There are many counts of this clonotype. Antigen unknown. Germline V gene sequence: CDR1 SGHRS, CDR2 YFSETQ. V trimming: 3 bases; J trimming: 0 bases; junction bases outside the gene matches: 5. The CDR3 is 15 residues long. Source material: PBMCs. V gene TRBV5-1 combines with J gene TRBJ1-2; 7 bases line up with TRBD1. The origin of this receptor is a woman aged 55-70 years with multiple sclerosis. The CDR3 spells CASSWWDRANYGYTF. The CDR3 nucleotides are TGCGCCAGCAGCTGGTGGGACAGAGCTAACTATGGCTACACCTTC.